One sample yielded the 28 T cell receptor beta chains listed below, sequenced in a study of T-cell memory formation after mild COVID-19. In TCRdb, the 5' RACE reads were re-called with MiXCR into one record per CDR3 protein. The data show 150,000 to 200,000 distinct CDR3 sequences, with roughly 11% seen just once and approximately 4% held by the top ten. Specimen: PBMCs or a T cell subset sorted from them (not recorded which). All receptors derive from a man aged 18 to 29 who had mild COVID-19 (a few samples of this study predate the infection). Cell type and time point are not known.

This clonotype was picked up a small number of times. The rearrangement uses TRBV6-2 or TRBV6-3 and TRBJ1-5; D unclear. The CDR3 contains 13 residues. Germline CDR1 MNHEY, CDR2 SVGEGT. Trimming removed 6 bases from V and 3 bases from J, with 9 bases in between. DNA of the CDR3: TGTGCCAGCAGAGACACGCCCAATCAGCCCCAGCATTTT. This gives the protein CASRDTPNQPQHF.

V usage is TRBV4-3 and J usage is TRBJ2-7; no clear D gene. The germline V gene encodes CDR1 LGHNA and CDR2 YSLEER. The CDR3 loop spans 15 amino acids. V shed 1 base and J shed 3 bases, with 13 bases lying between them. CDR3 region: CASSQGSGRFYEQYF. CDR3 DNA: TGCGCCAGCAGCCAAGGAAGTGGCAGGTTCTACGAGCAGTACTTC.

Many counts were recorded for this clonotype. V and J are TRBV12-3 or TRBV12-4 and TRBJ2-1; 9 nucleotides align to TRBD2. V shed 6 bases and J 11 bases; nucleotides not matched to a gene: 11. This CDR3 spans 14 amino acids. The CDR3 is CASRALAGRAQQFF. Written as DNA, the CDR3 is TGTGCCAGCAGGGCTCTAGCGGGGCGGGCGCAGCAGTTCTTC.

V usage is TRBV20-1 and J usage is TRBJ2-5; D not resolved. Deletions cut 2 bases from V and 1 base from J, with 2 bases between. This CDR3 contains 11 residues. CDR1 and CDR2 from the germline V gene are DFQATT and SNEGSKA (reference sequence). DNA of the CDR3: TGCAGTGCTAGATTCCAAGAGACCCAGTACTTC. Its translation is CSARFQETQYF.

The gene calls are TRBV4-2 and TRBJ1-1, with D uncertain. Trimming pared 8 bases from V and 4 bases from J, leaving 17 bases between. Germline CDR1 is LGHNA and CDR2 is YNFKEQ. The CDR3 is 14 amino acids. CDR3 DNA sequence: TGTGCCAGCCTAAACGGCGTGGTCGGCACTGAAGCTTTCTTT. Its translation: CASLNGVVGTEAFF.

Only a few counts were recorded for this clonotype. This chain uses TRBV11-2 with TRBJ2-3; TRBD2 matches at 9 bases. CDR1 is SGHAT, CDR2 FQNNGV, per germline. Trimming removed 5 bases from V and 6 bases from J; junction bases left unmatched: 6. This CDR3 is 14 amino acids long. CDR3 region: CASSPRLAGDTQYF. The CDR3 DNA reads TGTGCCAGCAGCCCCCGGCTAGCGGGGGATACGCAGTATTTT.

This clonotype has just a few counts. The chain links TRBV15 to TRBJ1-5; 7 bases fit TRBD1. This CDR3 contains 14 residues. After removal of 3 bases from V and 5 bases from J, the junction contained 4 bases not matched to a gene. The V gene's germline CDR1 is LNHNV and CDR2 YYDKDF (reference sequence). The CDR3 DNA follows: TGTGCCACCAGCAGTCAGGGGGGGCATCAGCCCCAGCATTTT. This encodes CATSSQGGHQPQHF.

The rearrangement uses TRBV5-1 and TRBJ2-1; possibly TRBD1 for D (6 bases). V was pared by 3 bases and J by 4 bases, with 17 bases between. Germline CDR1 is SGHRS and CDR2 is YFSETQ. The length of the CDR3 is 16 residues. The CDR3 is CASSSNPGATYNEQFF. CDR3 coding DNA: TGCGCCAGCAGCTCGAATCCAGGGGCTACTTACAATGAGCAGTTCTTC.

The chain joins TRBV5-1 to TRBJ1-1; D possibly corresponds to TRBD1 (6 bases). The CDR3 contains 15 residues. The V end lost 4 bases, the J end lost 1 base, and 14 bases lay between the germline ends. Germline CDR1 and CDR2: SGHRS and YFSETQ. DNA for the CDR3: TGCGCCAGCAGCAATCGACAGGCCAGGAACACTGAAGCTTTCTTT. Its protein product is CASSNRQARNTEAFF.

This clonotype was observed a handful of times. For the CDR3, the DNA is TGTGCCAGCAGCGTAGGGGCTAACCTAGCGGGGCCATCCTACGAGCAGTACTTC. It yields the protein CASSVGANLAGPSYEQYF. The genes are TRBV9 and TRBJ2-7, with TRBD2 identical over 9 bases. The CDR3 is 18 amino acids. V was pared by 0 bases and J by 1 base, with 11 bases of the junction left unmatched. CDR1 SGDLS and CDR2 YYNGEE come from the germline V gene.

The sample holds a few counts of this clonotype. This chain uses TRBV4-2 with TRBJ2-1; 8 bases agree with TRBD2. V was clipped by 3 bases and J by 7 bases; unmatched bases: 11. Germline CDR1 reads LGHNA; CDR2 reads YNFKEQ. CDR3 length: 16 amino acids. The chain's CDR3 is CASSHYSGAEDNEQFF. Written as DNA, the CDR3 is TGTGCCAGCAGCCACTATAGCGGGGCGGAGGATAATGAGCAGTTCTTC.

The J gene is TRBJ2-3, the V gene TRBV4-1, with TRBD1 identical over 7 bases. J gave up 0 bases and V 0 bases, and 3 bases lay outside the gene matches. Germline V gene data show CDR1 as MGHRA and CDR2 as YSYEKL. The CDR3 is 16 amino acids. In DNA, the CDR3 is TGCGCCAGCAGCCAAGAAGAGGGGGCTAGCACAGATACGCAGTATTTT. Encoded protein: CASSQEEGASTDTQYF.

The chain couples TRBV7-2 to TRBJ2-3; 8 bases map to TRBD2. The CDR3 runs 16 residues. J gave up 7 bases and V 5 bases, and 14 bases lay outside the gene matches. Germline CDR1 is SGHTA and CDR2 is FQGNSA. CDR3 region: CASSPMGGLVPNTQYF. In DNA, the CDR3 is TGTGCCAGCAGCCCCATGGGGGGACTAGTCCCCAATACGCAGTATTTT.

This chain uses TRBV5-1 with TRBJ1-1, with D possibly matching TRBD1 (5 bases). Trimming pared 5 bases from V and 1 base from J, leaving 12 bases between. CDR1 is SGHRS and CDR2 is YFSETQ in the germline V gene. The CDR3 loop spans 14 amino acids. CDR3 amino acids: CASSKRGANTEAFF. CDR3 coding DNA: TGCGCCAGCAGTAAACGAGGGGCGAACACTGAAGCTTTCTTT. Based on the CDR3 plus reference TRBV5-1 and TRBJ1-1, the full variable domain is KAGVTQTPRYLIKTRGQQVTLSCSPISGHRSVSWYQQTPGQGLQFLFEYFSETQRNKGNFPGRFSGRQFSNSRSEMNVSTLELGDSALYLCASSKRGANTEAFFGQGTRLTVV.

This sequence joins TRBV27 and TRBJ2-7, with D possibly called TRBD1 or TRBD2 (5 bases each). The V end was cut by 6 bases, the J end by 9 bases, with 12 bases between. The CDR3 totals 11 residues. Germline CDR1 is MNHEY and CDR2 is SMNVEV (reference sequence). CDR3 nucleotide sequence: TGTGCCAGCAGGACCGGGGCGGCGCAGTACTTC. Translation gives CASRTGAAQYF.

For the CDR3, the DNA is TGTGCCAGCAGTTTATCGGTTGAGGGGGGTTATGGCTACACCTTC. Its protein is CASSLSVEGGYGYTF. The V and J genes are TRBV27 and TRBJ1-2, with D possibly TRBD1 on 6 matching bases. Germline V gene lookup returns CDR1 MNHEY and CDR2 SMNVEV (reference sequence). There are 15 residues in the CDR3. V was cut by 0 bases and J by 5 bases, with 13 bases left in between.

This clonotype came up a few times. This chain connects TRBV5-1 to TRBJ1-5; TRBD1 aligns across 10 bases. This CDR3 comprises 15 residues. Germline-derived CDR1 and CDR2 are SGHRS and YFSETQ. J was trimmed by 4 bases and V by 5 bases; bases with no gene match: 6. The CDR3 protein is CASREGTGENQPQHF. The CDR3 bases are TGCGCCAGCAGAGAGGGGACAGGGGAAAATCAGCCCCAGCATTTT.

The V gene is TRBV7-2, the J gene TRBJ2-3; the D is unclear. With 5 bases removed from V and 9 bases from J, the gap between germline ends came to 15 bases. The CDR3 runs to 13 residues. Germline-derived CDR1 and CDR2 are SGHTA and FQGNSA. The CDR3 sequence: CASSPPAWVTQYF. Here the CDR3 DNA reads TGTGCCAGCAGCCCTCCCGCATGGGTGACGCAGTATTTT. Supplemented by reference TRBV7-2 and TRBJ2-3, the full variable domain reads GAGVSQSPSNKVTEKGKDVELRCDPISGHTALYWYRQSLGQGLEFLIYFQGNSAPDKSGLPSDRFSAERTGGSVSTLTIQRTQQEDSAVYLCASSPPAWVTQYFGPGTRLTVL.

The chain has TRBV7-9 and TRBJ1-1; D is possibly TRBD1 (6 bases). The CDR3 sequence is 13 residues long. The ends were cut back, 9 bases at V and 4 bases at J, with 15 bases in the middle. Germline V CDR1 and CDR2: SEHNR, FQNEAQ (reference sequence). This chain's CDR3 is CASIKGEATEAFF. In DNA form, the CDR3 reads TGTGCCAGTATCAAGGGGGAGGCCACTGAAGCTTTCTTT.

There are a few counts of this clonotype. The V and J genes are TRBV27 and TRBJ1-2; 9 positions match TRBD1. V was clipped by 5 bases and J by 3 bases; unmatched bases: 10. This CDR3 region has 16 residues. Germline V gene sequence: CDR1 MNHEY, CDR2 SMNVEV (reference sequence). The CDR3 nucleotides are TGTGCCAGCAGTCCCCCGTTTGGGGACAGGGACTATGGCTACACCTTC. It is translated as CASSPPFGDRDYGYTF.

In this sample, this clonotype turned up a few times. This may come from a read error, since a much larger clone is one base off. The V call is TRBV7-2, the J call TRBJ2-2, with 10 bases that match TRBD2. Germline V gene lookup returns CDR1 SGHTA and CDR2 FQGNSA. The CDR3 totals 15 residues. V shed 0 bases, J shed 5 bases, and the junction held 0 bases outside the gene matches. The CDR3 nucleotides read TGTGCCAGCAGCTTAGCACTAGCGGGGACCGGGGAGCTGTTTTTT. It codes for CASSLALAGTGELFF.

A few counts support this clonotype. The rearrangement uses TRBV19 and TRBJ2-2; D is unclear. Trimming pared 7 bases from V and 6 bases from J, leaving 12 bases between. The CDR3 spans 13 residues. Germline CDR1 is LNHDA and CDR2 is SQIVND (reference sequence). This chain's CDR3 is CASTGVYSGELFF. The CDR3 DNA reads TGTGCCAGTACCGGTGTGTATTCCGGGGAGCTGTTTTTT.

This clonotype was found a few times. The chain joins TRBV11-2 to TRBJ2-5; no firm D call. The germline CDR1 and CDR2 sequences are SGHAT and FQNNGV. The CDR3 has 13 amino acids. V lost 2 bases and J lost 3, with 7 bases in between. CDR3 sequence: CASSLQIEETQYF. The CDR3 nucleotides read TGTGCCAGCAGCTTACAGATTGAAGAGACCCAGTACTTC.

A few counts support this clonotype. V and J are TRBV6-1 and TRBJ1-4; D uncertain. The CDR3 is 12 residues long. In germline, CDR1 is MNHNS, CDR2 SASEGT. V was trimmed by 7 bases and J by 11 bases, leaving 14 bases between them. CDR3: CASTPSAGKLFF. CDR3 coding DNA: TGTGCCAGCACTCCTTCGGCGGGGAAACTGTTTTTT.

This clonotype was observed a handful of times. The chain is built from TRBV5-5 and TRBJ1-3; D uncertain. The V gene's germline CDR1 is SGHKS and CDR2 YYEKEE (reference sequence). V dropped 3 bases and J dropped 0 bases, with 10 bases sitting between them. CDR3 size: 15 residues. CDR3 in DNA: TGTGCCAGCAGCTCCAGGCCAGACTCTGGAAACACCATATATTTT. It encodes CASSSRPDSGNTIYF.

This clonotype was seen more than once but under ten times. The CDR3 region has the DNA TGTGCCAGCAGTTACGGGGAAGATACGCAGTATTTT. It yields the protein CASSYGEDTQYF. The chain employs TRBV6-2 or TRBV6-3 and TRBJ2-3; no definite D call. Per germline, CDR1 MNHEY and CDR2 SVGEGT. The CDR3 extends over 12 amino acids. Trimming stripped 2 bases from V and 5 bases from J, with 5 bases between.

The rearrangement joins TRBV6-1 to TRBJ2-3; 8 nucleotides agree with TRBD2. V was clipped by 2 bases and J by 0 bases; unmatched bases: 7. CDR3 length: 17 amino acids. Germline V CDR1 and CDR2: MNHNS, SASEGT. This CDR3 is CASSESGGGRSTDTQYF. CDR3 bases: TGTGCCAGCAGTGAAAGTGGAGGCGGGAGGAGCACAGATACGCAGTATTTT.

This clonotype was observed a few times. V gene TRBV7-2 combines with J gene TRBJ1-4; the D is unclear. Germline V CDR1 and CDR2: SGHTA, FQGNSA. Trimming left V 1 base short and J 7 bases short, with 7 bases between. This CDR3 region has 13 residues. Written as DNA, the CDR3 is TGTGCCAGCAGCTTAGGGGTTCGTGAAAAACTGTTTTTT. Translating it yields CASSLGVREKLFF.